The rows below give T cell receptor beta chains drawn from one sample of a study. TCRdb re-analysed the 5' RACE reads in MiXCR, keeping a single row per CDR3 protein. This sample has tens of thousands of distinct CDR3 sequences; over 15% occur once, and the top ten carry under 2.5%. The material sequenced was naive CD4+ T cells sorted from blood. These TCRs come from a female donor with breast cancer. Each CDR3 is given with its conserved first and last residue. The D gene is left open where the match is weak. Clone size appears in some rows only: once, few, many, or a class for an expanded clone.

clone size	J gene	V gene	D gene	CDR3 protein	CDR3 DNA
.	TRBJ2-5	TRBV7-2	TRBD1	CASSYQPDRQKTQYF	TGTGCCAGCAGCTACCAACCGGACAGGCAGAAGACCCAGTACTTC
few	TRBJ2-2	TRBV20-1	.	CSARDTRDFTGELFF	TGCAGTGCTAGAGATACGAGAGATTTCACCGGGGAGCTGTTTTTT
many	TRBJ1-2	TRBV5-1	.	CASSLAGQIDGYTF	TGCGCCAGCAGCTTGGCCGGACAGATCGATGGCTACACCTTC
few	TRBJ2-3	TRBV5-1	.	CASSPEGRSSTDTQYF	TGCGCCAGCAGCCCGGAGGGCAGATCTAGCACAGATACGCAGTATTTT
.	TRBJ2-4	TRBV9	TRBD2	CASSAGTSGRSQNIQYF	TGTGCCAGCAGCGCAGGGACTAGCGGGAGGTCCCAAAACATTCAGTACTTC
.	TRBJ1-2	TRBV19	TRBD1	CASSILAGGHGYTF	TGTGCAAGTAGTATTCTTGCAGGGGGCCATGGCTACACCTTC
many	TRBJ2-1	TRBV12-3/TRBV12-4	.	CASSPEATLIYNEQFF	TGTGCCAGCAGCCCAGAGGCTACCCTTATCTACAATGAGCAGTTCTTC
many	TRBJ2-7	TRBV20-1	TRBD1	CSAGRTGTYEQYF	TGCAGTGCAGGCCGGACAGGGACCTACGAGCAGTACTTC
.	TRBJ2-3	TRBV7-2	TRBD2	CASSFLTSGSVGTQYF	TGTGCCAGCAGCTTCCTTACTAGCGGGAGCGTTGGTACGCAGTATTTT
many	TRBJ2-1	TRBV25-1	.	CACRGDPF	TGTGCCTGCAGGGGAGACCCCTTC
few	TRBJ2-7	TRBV15	.	CATSREGTSYEQYF	TGTGCCACCAGCAGAGAGGGGACCTCCTACGAGCAGTACTTC
.	TRBJ1-2	TRBV6-5	.	CASSQRQATTGYTF	TGTGCCAGCAGCCAAAGACAGGCGACTACAGGCTACACCTTC
.	TRBJ2-1	TRBV5-4	TRBD1	CASSFDRAHEQFF	TGTGCCAGCAGCTTCGACAGGGCCCATGAGCAGTTCTTC
.	TRBJ2-6	TRBV7-9	.	CASSLDSNGFVSGANVLTF	TGTGCCAGCAGCTTAGATTCTAACGGGTTCGTCTCTGGGGCCAACGTCCTGACTTTC
.	TRBJ2-5	TRBV6-1	.	CASSEIRGPQETQYF	TGTGCCAGCAGTGAAATAAGGGGACCACAAGAGACCCAGTACTTC
few	TRBJ1-3	TRBV3-1	.	CASSQRGENTIYF	TGTGCCAGCAGCCAACGGGGGGAAAACACCATATATTTT
few	TRBJ2-1	TRBV2	.	CASTLLASSYNEQFF	TGTGCCAGCACCCTACTAGCTTCCTCCTACAATGAGCAGTTCTTC
many	TRBJ2-5	TRBV5-1	.	CASSSLANSGGRETQYF	TGCGCCAGCAGCTCCCTTGCAAACTCCGGGGGAAGGGAGACCCAGTACTTC
few	TRBJ1-4	TRBV5-1	TRBD1	CASSFQDREGKLFF	TGCGCCAGCAGCTTTCAGGACAGGGAAGGAAAACTGTTTTTT
few	TRBJ2-7	TRBV24-1	.	CATNYHRADSYEQYF	TGTGCCACCAACTATCACAGGGCAGACTCCTACGAGCAGTACTTC
.	TRBJ2-5	TRBV5-1	.	CASSTRLASPRQETQYF	TGCGCCAGCAGCACCCGGTTGGCATCCCCCCGACAAGAGACCCAGTACTTC
many	TRBJ2-3	TRBV6-6	.	CASSVATDTQYF	TGTGCCAGCAGTGTTGCCACAGATACGCAGTATTTT
.	TRBJ2-1	TRBV4-3	.	CASSHEVGGHNEQFF	TGCGCCAGCAGCCACGAGGTTGGGGGCCACAATGAGCAGTTCTTC
many	TRBJ1-1	TRBV6-2/TRBV6-3	.	CASSYTVNTEAFF	TGTGCCAGCAGTTACACAGTGAACACTGAAGCTTTCTTT
.	TRBJ2-5	TRBV11-2	TRBD2	CASSRGTSGDVEETQYF	TGTGCCAGCAGCCGGGGGACTAGCGGGGATGTCGAAGAGACCCAGTACTTC
.	TRBJ2-1	TRBV9	.	CASSVERNEQFF	TGTGCCAGCAGCGTAGAGCGAAATGAGCAGTTCTTC
many	TRBJ1-4	TRBV4-1	.	CASSHQGTNEKLFF	TGCGCCAGCAGCCACCAGGGAACTAATGAAAAACTGTTTTTT
.	TRBJ2-1	TRBV18	.	CASSPDSPLYNEQFF	TGTGCCAGCTCACCAGACAGTCCCCTCTACAATGAGCAGTTCTTC
few	TRBJ1-4	TRBV7-9	.	CASSAGGLEKLFF	TGTGCCAGCAGCGCCGGAGGTCTCGAAAAACTGTTTTTT
few	TRBJ2-6	TRBV5-5	.	CASSSAGLQGQMRSGANVLTF	TGTGCCAGCAGCTCCGCGGGATTACAAGGCCAGATGCGCTCTGGGGCCAACGTCCTGACTTTC
.	TRBJ1-1	TRBV5-1	.	CASSLAGPNTEAFF	TGCGCCAGCAGCTTGGCCGGGCCGAACACTGAAGCTTTCTTT
few	TRBJ2-5	TRBV20-1	.	CSARARDGTQYF	TGCAGTGCTAGAGCGAGGGACGGGACCCAGTACTTC
many	TRBJ2-2	TRBV20-1	TRBD2	CSADQGGDTGELFF	TGCAGTGCAGACCAGGGAGGGGACACCGGGGAGCTGTTTTTT
many	TRBJ2-5	TRBV28	TRBD2	CASSEEGRGETQYF	TGTGCCAGCAGCGAGGAAGGGCGGGGGGAGACCCAGTACTTC
.	TRBJ2-1	TRBV18	TRBD2	CASSRTSGDSSYNEQFF	TGTGCCAGCTCCCGGACTAGCGGAGACAGCTCCTACAATGAGCAGTTCTTC
few	TRBJ2-7	TRBV7-9	.	CASQSRGSEQYF	TGTGCCAGCCAAAGCAGGGGTTCCGAGCAGTACTTC
.	TRBJ2-1	TRBV20-1	TRBD2	CSAQLANEQFF	TGCAGTGCCCAACTAGCGAATGAGCAGTTCTTC
.	TRBJ2-7	TRBV12-3/TRBV12-4	.	CASTTGNEQYF	TGTGCCAGCACCACGGGGAACGAGCAGTACTTC
many	TRBJ1-1	TRBV20-1	TRBD1	CSAIDRVGTEAFF	TGCAGTGCTATCGACAGGGTGGGCACTGAAGCTTTCTTT
.	TRBJ1-2	TRBV7-9	.	CASSPQSGSYGYTF	TGTGCCAGCAGCCCCCAGTCGGGTTCCTATGGCTACACCTTC
few	TRBJ1-2	TRBV6-5	TRBD1	CASRKTGAYGYTF	TGTGCCAGCAGGAAGACAGGGGCCTATGGCTACACCTTC
.	TRBJ2-1	TRBV20-1	.	CSAIDTLPYNEQFF	TGCAGTGCCATCGACACCCTGCCCTACAATGAGCAGTTCTTC
.	TRBJ1-1	TRBV29-1	.	CSARIWTENTEAFF	TGCAGCGCGCGGATTTGGACGGAGAACACTGAAGCTTTCTTT
few	TRBJ1-4	TRBV11-2	.	CASSLMGGRGEKLFF	TGTGCCAGCAGCTTAATGGGGGGGCGCGGTGAAAAACTGTTTTTT
few	TRBJ2-2	TRBV28	TRBD2	CASISGINTGELFF	TGTGCCAGCATAAGCGGGATTAACACCGGGGAGCTGTTTTTT
.	TRBJ1-2	TRBV5-1	TRBD1	CASSVGQGWSGYTF	TGCGCCAGCAGCGTGGGACAGGGATGGAGTGGCTACACCTTC
few	TRBJ1-1	TRBV5-1	TRBD1	CAGSLATGMNTEAFF	TGCGCCGGCAGCTTGGCGACAGGGATGAACACTGAAGCTTTCTTT
few	TRBJ1-1	TRBV5-1	.	CASRTPSGTEAFF	TGCGCCAGCAGGACACCCTCGGGAACTGAAGCTTTCTTT